The rows below give T cell receptor beta chains drawn from one sample of a study of T cells after posttransplantation cyclophosphamide. This table comes from immunoSEQ multiplex PCR, and its TCRdb copy is limited to in-frame clones, with some not included. The table lists about 37,000 clones, with no singletons. The sequenced sample consisted of PBMCs. These TCRs come from a man aged 30 to 45 in good health and a related stem cell transplant donor. CDR3s include the opening cysteine and the closing phenylalanine or tryptophan. A D gene is named only where the DNA matches it firmly. Some rows mark clone size as missing; the rest say once, few, many or name a class of expanded clone.

abundance	d_gene	v_gene	j_gene	CDR3aa	CDR3nt
many	TRBD1	TRBV7-8	TRBJ1-3	CASSPATGIGNTIYF	TGTGCCAGCAGCCCTGCGACAGGGATAGGAAACACCATATATTTT
many	TRBD2	TRBV4-3	TRBJ2-3	CASSQDSGGATDTQYF	TGCGCCAGCAGCCAAGACAGCGGGGGAGCCACAGATACGCAGTATTTT
.	TRBD2	TRBV5-1	TRBJ2-5	CASSYYGLAGGLGETQYF	TGCGCCAGCAGCTACTATGGGCTAGCGGGGGGGCTGGGTGAGACCCAGTACTTC
many	.	TRBV7-9	TRBJ1-5	CASSLGQGYSNQPQHF	TGTGCCAGCAGCTTAGGCCAGGGCTATAGCAATCAGCCCCAGCATTTT
few	TRBD2	TRBV5-1	TRBJ2-3	CASSLALAGGIDTQYF	TGCGCCAGCAGCTTGGCCTTAGCGGGGGGGATAGATACGCAGTATTTT
many	.	TRBV12-3/TRBV12-4	TRBJ2-1	CASTLRRAGSSEQFF	TGTGCCAGCACTTTGAGGCGGGCGGGCTCCTCCGAGCAGTTCTTC
many	.	TRBV14	TRBJ2-7	CASSQAFADGTPSYEQYF	TGTGCCAGCAGCCAAGCCTTCGCGGACGGGACACCTTCCTACGAGCAGTACTTC
many	.	TRBV6-6	TRBJ1-1	CASSYPGENTEAFF	TGTGCCAGCAGTTATCCGGGGGAAAACACTGAAGCTTTCTTT
.	TRBD2	TRBV7-7	TRBJ2-1	CASSGEAGGYNEQFF	TGTGCTAGCAGCGGAGAGGCGGGGGGGTACAATGAGCAGTTCTTC
.	TRBD1	TRBV20-1	TRBJ1-2	CSAVTGAGYTF	TGCAGTGCTGTTACAGGGGCCGGCTACACCTTC
few	TRBD2	TRBV28	TRBJ2-1	CAGRAAGVNLINEQFF	TGTGCCGGCCGAGCTGCGGGGGTAAACCTTATCAATGAGCAGTTCTTC
many	TRBD2	TRBV19	TRBJ2-2	CASSIETSGGPNTGELFF	TGTGCCAGTAGTATAGAGACTAGCGGGGGACCAAACACCGGGGAGCTGTTTTTT
many	.	TRBV27	TRBJ1-1	CASRTYTETAFF	TGTGCCAGCAGGACTTACACTGAGACAGCTTTCTTT
few	TRBD1	TRBV19	TRBJ1-5	CASTRGPVRNQPQHF	TGTGCCAGTACCAGGGGGCCCGTCCGCAATCAGCCCCAGCATTTT
many	TRBD1	TRBV2	TRBJ2-6	CASRERGLLSSGANVLTF	TGTGCCAGCAGGGAGAGGGGGCTTCTGAGCTCTGGGGCCAACGTCCTGACTTTC
many	TRBD2	TRBV6-6	TRBJ2-2	CASTPRGGATGELFF	TGTGCCAGCACCCCCCGGGGGGGGGCCACCGGGGAGCTGTTTTTT
many	TRBD1	TRBV5-1	TRBJ1-6	CASSSTQGRNSPLHF	TGCGCCAGCAGCTCCACACAGGGGAGGAATTCACCCCTCCACTTT
many	.	TRBV19	TRBJ1-4	CASSPGGGGEKLFF	TGTGCCAGTAGTCCAGGAGGGGGTGGCGAAAAACTGTTTTTT
.	.	TRBV7-8	TRBJ2-7	CASSLDGSEQYF	TGTGCCAGCAGCTTAGACGGTAGCGAGCAGTACTTC
many	.	TRBV28	TRBJ2-1	CASSPGGSYNEQFF	TGTGCCAGCAGCCCCGGGGGCTCCTACAATGAGCAGTTCTTC
many	.	TRBV6-1	TRBJ2-1	CAGDDRIGEQFF	TGTGCCGGGGATGACAGAATCGGTGAGCAGTTCTTC
many	TRBD2	TRBV9	TRBJ2-1	CASSSGTSGGANEQFF	TGTGCCAGCAGCTCAGGGACTAGCGGGGGGGCAAATGAGCAGTTCTTC
many	TRBD2	TRBV5-1	TRBJ2-7	CASSVSAGGGSYEQYF	TGCGCCAGCAGCGTATCGGCGGGGGGCGGCTCCTACGAGCAGTACTTC
many	TRBD1	TRBV5-1	TRBJ2-7	CASSRDRVSEQYF	TGCGCCAGCAGCCGGGACAGGGTATCCGAGCAGTACTTC
many	TRBD1	TRBV12-3/TRBV12-4	TRBJ2-4	CASSLGTGVPQYF	TGTGCCAGCAGTTTAGGGACAGGGGTGCCTCAGTACTTC
few	.	TRBV5-4	TRBJ1-6	CASRITGPNSPLHF	TGTGCCAGCAGGATTACAGGGCCGAATTCACCCCTCCACTTT
many	TRBD1	TRBV5-1	TRBJ1-1	CASSLEQGSEAFF	TGCGCCAGCAGCTTGGAACAGGGGTCTGAAGCTTTCTTT
.	.	TRBV6-5	TRBJ2-4	CASSYPQGAKNIQYF	TGTGCCAGCAGTTACCCCCAGGGAGCCAAAAACATTCAGTACTTC
many	.	TRBV7-2	TRBJ2-5	CASSSEGVWETQYF	TGTGCCAGCAGCTCAGAGGGGGTCTGGGAGACCCAGTACTTC
many	TRBD1	TRBV6-6	TRBJ1-2	CASRWDSSFNGYTF	TGTGCCAGCAGATGGGACAGCTCCTTTAATGGCTACACCTTC
many	.	TRBV6-1	TRBJ1-1	CASSRQGAEAFF	TGTGCCAGCAGTAGGCAGGGAGCTGAAGCTTTCTTT
few	.	TRBV7-8	TRBJ2-3	CASSLTVSQSSTDTQYF	TGTGCCAGCAGCTTAACAGTGTCGCAGTCCAGCACAGATACGCAGTATTTT
many	.	TRBV10-3	TRBJ1-1	CAVRTTNTEAFF	TGTGCCGTCCGGACAACGAACACTGAAGCTTTCTTT
many	.	TRBV11-3	TRBJ2-2	CASSSDRANTGELFF	TGTGCCAGCAGCTCGGACAGAGCGAACACCGGGGAGCTGTTTTTT
many	.	TRBV7-9	TRBJ2-3	CASSLSGITSTDTQYF	TGTGCCAGCAGCTTATCAGGCATTACTAGCACAGATACGCAGTATTTT
many	.	TRBV27	TRBJ1-1	CASSHQGYNTEAFF	TGTGCCAGCAGTCACCAGGGTTATAACACTGAAGCTTTCTTT
many	TRBD1	TRBV19	TRBJ1-6	CASSDRVGSPLHF	TGTGCCAGTAGCGACAGGGTAGGGTCACCCCTCCACTTT
few	TRBD2	TRBV5-1	TRBJ2-5	CASSLAGGFQETQYF	TGCGCCAGCAGCTTGGCGGGGGGATTCCAAGAGACCCAGTACTTC
many	TRBD1	TRBV12-3/TRBV12-4	TRBJ2-3	CASSPRGQGTTQYF	TGTGCCAGCAGCCCCCGAGGACAGGGGACAACGCAGTATTTT
few	.	TRBV7-9	TRBJ2-3	CASSFVGLAGADTQYF	TGTGCCAGCAGCTTTGTAGGGTTGGCAGGGGCAGATACGCAGTATTTT
many	.	TRBV19	TRBJ2-1	CASREMESSKGQFF	TGTGCCAGCAGGGAGATGGAAAGTTCGAAGGGGCAGTTCTTC
few	.	TRBV6-5	TRBJ1-2	CASRKLGILGDGYTF	TGTGCCAGCAGGAAACTGGGCATCCTCGGGGATGGCTACACCTTC
many	.	TRBV7-2	TRBJ2-1	CASSRGLINEQFF	TGTGCCAGCAGCCGTGGACTGATCAATGAGCAGTTCTTC
few	TRBD1	TRBV19	TRBJ1-2	CASFGGQDYGYTF	TGTGCCAGTTTCGGCGGACAGGACTATGGCTACACCTTC
.	.	TRBV24-1	TRBJ2-3	CATSAAGNTDTQYF	TGTGCCACCAGTGCCGCGGGGAACACAGATACGCAGTATTTT
many	.	TRBV28	TRBJ1-4	CASSPPGVHEKLFF	TGTGCCAGCAGTCCCCCGGGGGTTCATGAAAAACTGTTTTTT
many	.	TRBV6-6	TRBJ2-7	CASGRGTYEQYF	TGTGCCAGCGGACGGGGGACTTACGAGCAGTACTTC
many	.	TRBV6-2/TRBV6-3	TRBJ1-6	CASTAGQRQVFPLHF	TGTGCCAGCACCGCTGGACAGCGGCAAGTATTTCCCCTCCACTTT
.	TRBD2	TRBV5-1	TRBJ2-5	CASSRTGTSKETQYF	TGCGCCAGCAGCCGAACCGGGACTAGCAAAGAGACCCAGTACTTC
many	TRBD1	TRBV19	TRBJ2-7	CASKQGGAPYEQYF	TGTGCCAGCAAACAGGGGGGCGCCCCCTACGAGCAGTACTTC
.	TRBD2	TRBV6-2/TRBV6-3	TRBJ2-4	CASSPRLAGGLNIQYF	TGTGCCAGCAGTCCCCGACTAGCGGGGGGACTAAACATTCAGTACTTC
few	TRBD1	TRBV9	TRBJ2-1	CASSPRQGVDNEQFF	TGTGCCAGCAGCCCCCGACAGGGGGTGGACAATGAGCAGTTCTTC
many	.	TRBV9	TRBJ1-1	CASSVAVGAAEAFF	TGTGCCAGCAGCGTGGCAGTCGGCGCGGCTGAAGCTTTCTTT
many	TRBD2	TRBV4-3	TRBJ2-2	CASSQGYPSGGTNTGELFF	TGCGCCAGCAGCCAAGGGTACCCTAGCGGGGGGACGAACACCGGGGAGCTGTTTTTT
few	.	TRBV4-1	TRBJ1-5	CASSQMGGGNQPQHF	TGCGCCAGCAGCCAGATGGGAGGGGGCAATCAGCCCCAGCATTTT
few	TRBD1	TRBV28	TRBJ1-2	CASSLSGTGDYGYTF	TGTGCCAGCAGTTTGTCCGGGACAGGGGACTATGGCTACACCTTC
few	.	TRBV2	TRBJ2-3	CASRVDDTRADTQYF	TGTGCCAGCAGGGTAGACGATACAAGGGCAGATACGCAGTATTTT
many	.	TRBV4-3	TRBJ1-6	CASSQGVQGYSPLHF	TGCGCCAGCAGCCAAGGTGTCCAGGGGTACTCACCCCTCCACTTT
many	TRBD1	TRBV4-3	TRBJ1-1	CASSQELVGTGPQGNTEAFF	TGCGCCAGCAGCCAAGAGCTCGTGGGGACAGGGCCTCAGGGGAACACTGAAGCTTTCTTT